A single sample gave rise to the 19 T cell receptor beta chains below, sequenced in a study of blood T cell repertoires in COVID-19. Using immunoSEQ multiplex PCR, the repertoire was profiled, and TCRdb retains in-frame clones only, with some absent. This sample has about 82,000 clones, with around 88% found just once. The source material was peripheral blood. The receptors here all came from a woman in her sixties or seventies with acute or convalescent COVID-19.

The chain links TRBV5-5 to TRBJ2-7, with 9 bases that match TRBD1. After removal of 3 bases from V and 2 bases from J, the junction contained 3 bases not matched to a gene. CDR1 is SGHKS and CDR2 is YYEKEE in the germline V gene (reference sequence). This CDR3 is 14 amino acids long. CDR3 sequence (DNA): TGTGCCAGCAGCTGGAGGACAGGGGCCTACGAGCAGTACTTC. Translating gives CASSWRTGAYEQYF.

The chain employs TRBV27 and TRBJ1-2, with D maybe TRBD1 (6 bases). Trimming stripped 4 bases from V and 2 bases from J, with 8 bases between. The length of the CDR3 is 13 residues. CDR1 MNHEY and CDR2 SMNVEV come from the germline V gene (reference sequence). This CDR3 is CASSYRENYGYTF. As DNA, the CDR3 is TGTGCCAGCAGTTACAGGGAGAACTATGGCTACACCTTC.

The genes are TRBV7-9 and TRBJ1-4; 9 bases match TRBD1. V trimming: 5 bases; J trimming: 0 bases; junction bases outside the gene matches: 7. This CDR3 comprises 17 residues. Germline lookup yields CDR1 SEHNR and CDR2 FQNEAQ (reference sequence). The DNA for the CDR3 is TGTGCCAGCAGCCCCGACAGGGGGGCCACAACTAATGAAAAACTGTTTTTT. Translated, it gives CASSPDRGATTNEKLFF.

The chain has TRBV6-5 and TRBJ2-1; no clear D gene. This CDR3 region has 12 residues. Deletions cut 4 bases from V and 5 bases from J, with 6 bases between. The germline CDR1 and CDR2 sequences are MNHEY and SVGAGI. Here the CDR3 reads CASSSVNNEQFF. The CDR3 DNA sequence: TGTGCCAGCAGTTCGGTGAACAATGAGCAGTTCTTC.

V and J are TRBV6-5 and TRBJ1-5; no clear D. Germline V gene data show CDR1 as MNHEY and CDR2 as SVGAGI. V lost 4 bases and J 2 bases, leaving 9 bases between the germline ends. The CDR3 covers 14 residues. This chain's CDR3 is CASSLSLGNQPQHF. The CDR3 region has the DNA TGTGCCAGCAGTTTATCCCTAGGCAATCAGCCCCAGCATTTT.

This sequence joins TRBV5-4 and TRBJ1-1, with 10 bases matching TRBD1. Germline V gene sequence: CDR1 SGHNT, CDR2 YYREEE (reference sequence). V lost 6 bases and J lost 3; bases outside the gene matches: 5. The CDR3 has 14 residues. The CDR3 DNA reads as TGTGCCAGCACCAGACAGGGGGCGTACACTGAAGCTTTCTTT. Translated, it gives CASTRQGAYTEAFF.

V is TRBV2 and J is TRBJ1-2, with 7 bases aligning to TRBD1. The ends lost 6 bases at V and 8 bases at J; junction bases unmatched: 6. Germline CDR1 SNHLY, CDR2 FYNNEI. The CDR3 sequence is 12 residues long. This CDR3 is CASRGTGEGYTF. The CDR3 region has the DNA TGTGCCAGCAGGGGAACAGGGGAGGGCTACACCTTC.

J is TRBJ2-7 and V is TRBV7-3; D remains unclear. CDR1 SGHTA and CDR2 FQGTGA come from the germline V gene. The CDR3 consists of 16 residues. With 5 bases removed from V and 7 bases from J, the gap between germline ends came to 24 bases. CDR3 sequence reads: CASSLQKTASLGEQYF. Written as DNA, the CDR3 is TGTGCCAGCAGCCTTCAAAAGACTGCAAGTCTTGGGGAGCAGTACTTC.

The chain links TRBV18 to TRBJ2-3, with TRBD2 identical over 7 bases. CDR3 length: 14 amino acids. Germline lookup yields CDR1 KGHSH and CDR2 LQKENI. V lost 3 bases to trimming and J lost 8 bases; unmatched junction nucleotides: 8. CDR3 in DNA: TGTGCCAGCTCACCTACTGGGGCTAGCGGTACGCAGTATTTT. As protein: CASSPTGASGTQYF. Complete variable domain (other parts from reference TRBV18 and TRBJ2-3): NAGVMQNPRHLVRRRGQEARLRCSPMKGHSHVYWYRQLPEEGLKFMVYLQKENIIDESGMPKERFSAEFPKEGPSILRIQQVVRGDSAAYFCASSPTGASGTQYFGPGTRLTVL.

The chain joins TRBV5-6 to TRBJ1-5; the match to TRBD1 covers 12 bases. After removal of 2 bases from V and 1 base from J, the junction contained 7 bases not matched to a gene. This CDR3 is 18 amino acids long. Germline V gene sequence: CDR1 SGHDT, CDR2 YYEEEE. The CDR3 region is CASSLKPGQGASNQPQHF. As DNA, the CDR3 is TGTGCCAGCAGCTTAAAACCGGGACAGGGGGCCAGCAATCAGCCCCAGCATTTT.

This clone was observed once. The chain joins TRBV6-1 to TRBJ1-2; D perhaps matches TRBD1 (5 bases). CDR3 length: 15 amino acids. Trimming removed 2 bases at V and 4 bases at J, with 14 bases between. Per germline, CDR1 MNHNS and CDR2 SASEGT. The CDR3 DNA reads TGTGCCAGCAGTGAATGGGGAGGGGTTGGCTATGGCTACACCTTC. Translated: CASSEWGGVGYGYTF.

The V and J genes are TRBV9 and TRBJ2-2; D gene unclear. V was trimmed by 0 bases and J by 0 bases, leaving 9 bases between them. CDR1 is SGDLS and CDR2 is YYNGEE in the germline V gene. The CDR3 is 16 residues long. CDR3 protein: CASSVAQVANTGELFF. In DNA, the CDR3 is TGTGCCAGCAGCGTAGCCCAGGTTGCGAACACCGGGGAGCTGTTTTTT.

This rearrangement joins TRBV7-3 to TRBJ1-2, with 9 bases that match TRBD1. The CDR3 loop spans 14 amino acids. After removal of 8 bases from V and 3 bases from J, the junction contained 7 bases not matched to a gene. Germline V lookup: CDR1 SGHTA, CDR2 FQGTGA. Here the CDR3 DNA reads TGTGCCAGCGGTCGGACAGGGGCTGACTATGGCTACACCTTC. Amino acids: CASGRTGADYGYTF.

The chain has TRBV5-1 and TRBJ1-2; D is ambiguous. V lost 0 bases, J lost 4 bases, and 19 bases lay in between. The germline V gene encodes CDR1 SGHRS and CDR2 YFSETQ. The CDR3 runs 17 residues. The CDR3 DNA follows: TGCGCCAGCAGCTTGGCTACAGATTTCCGACTAGGCTATGGCTACACCTTC. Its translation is CASSLATDFRLGYGYTF.

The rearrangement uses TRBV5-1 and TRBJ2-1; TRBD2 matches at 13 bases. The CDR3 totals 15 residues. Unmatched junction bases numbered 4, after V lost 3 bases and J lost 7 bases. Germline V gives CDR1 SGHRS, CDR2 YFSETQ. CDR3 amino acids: CASSSGLAGVNEQFF. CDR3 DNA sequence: TGCGCCAGCAGCTCCGGACTAGCGGGAGTTAATGAGCAGTTCTTC.

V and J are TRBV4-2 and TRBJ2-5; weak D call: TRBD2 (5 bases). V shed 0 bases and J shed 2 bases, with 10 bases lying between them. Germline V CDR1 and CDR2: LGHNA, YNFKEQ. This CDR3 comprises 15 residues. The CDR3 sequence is CASSQEVAGQETQYF. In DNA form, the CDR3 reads TGTGCCAGCAGCCAAGAGGTGGCGGGTCAAGAGACCCAGTACTTC.

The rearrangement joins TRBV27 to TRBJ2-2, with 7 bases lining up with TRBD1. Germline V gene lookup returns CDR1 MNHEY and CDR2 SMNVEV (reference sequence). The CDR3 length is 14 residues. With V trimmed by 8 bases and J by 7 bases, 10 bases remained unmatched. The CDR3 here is CASLYRAGGGELFF. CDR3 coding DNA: TGTGCCAGCCTATATAGGGCAGGGGGCGGGGAGCTGTTTTTT.

This chain's CDR3 is CASSYPTTGTDTQYF. The CDR3 DNA is TGTGCCAGCAGTTACCCTACCACAGGGACAGATACGCAGTATTTT. The genes are TRBV6-2 or TRBV6-3 and TRBJ2-3, with D perhaps matching TRBD1 (6 bases). With 2 bases removed from V and 3 bases from J, the gap between germline ends came to 12 bases. The CDR3 runs to 15 residues. Per germline, CDR1 MNHEY and CDR2 SVGEGT.

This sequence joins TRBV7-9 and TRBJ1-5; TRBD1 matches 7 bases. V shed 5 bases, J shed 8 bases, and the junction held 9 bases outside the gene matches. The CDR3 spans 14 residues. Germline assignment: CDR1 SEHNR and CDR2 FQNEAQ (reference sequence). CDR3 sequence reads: CASSTQGGGEPQHF. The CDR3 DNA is TGTGCCAGCAGCACCCAGGGGGGCGGTGAGCCCCAGCATTTT.